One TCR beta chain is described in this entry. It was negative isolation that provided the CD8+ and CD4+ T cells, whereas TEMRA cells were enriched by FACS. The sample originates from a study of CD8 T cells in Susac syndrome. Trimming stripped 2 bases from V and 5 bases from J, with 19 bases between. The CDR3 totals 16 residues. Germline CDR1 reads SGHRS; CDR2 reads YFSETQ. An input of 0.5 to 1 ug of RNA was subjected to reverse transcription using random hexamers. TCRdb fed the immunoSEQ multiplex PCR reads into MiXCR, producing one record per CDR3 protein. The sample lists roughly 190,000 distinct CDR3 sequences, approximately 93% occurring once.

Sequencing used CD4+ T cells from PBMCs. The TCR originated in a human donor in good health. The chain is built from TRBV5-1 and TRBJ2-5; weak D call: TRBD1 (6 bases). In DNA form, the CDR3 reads TGCGCCAGCAGCTTCCGGGGACACCAAGGGGGTGAGACCCAGTACTTC. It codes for CASSFRGHQGGETQYF.